Below are 6 T cell receptor beta chains sequenced from a single sample in a study of shared clonotypes between healthy human individuals. Sequencing was performed with immunoSEQ multiplex PCR; in TCRdb, only in-frame clones are kept and a portion is missing. The sample yields some 1 million clones, roughly 80% seen once. Sequencing was performed on memory CD4+ T cells sorted from blood. As to subset: CD45RA-negative fraction. The receptors originated from a man aged 18-30 years in good health.

V gene TRBV10-3 combines with J gene TRBJ2-2; D perhaps matches TRBD2 (5 bases). CDR1 is ENHRY, CDR2 SYGVKD, per germline. CDR3 length: 15 residues. Trimming shortened V by 7 bases and J by 1 base, and 13 bases separated the two germline ends. DNA of the CDR3: TGTGCCATCACCCCGGGGAGCGGGAACACCGGGGAGCTGTTTTTT. This codes for CAITPGSGNTGELFF.

This clone was picked up one time. The V gene is TRBV6-5, the J gene TRBJ2-5; D unclear. Trimming left V 4 bases short and J 5 bases short, with 17 bases between. The germline CDR1 and CDR2 sequences are MNHEY and SVGAGI. This CDR3 comprises 15 residues. The CDR3 DNA is TGTGCCAGCAGTTCTTCCTGGACCGCGCGGGAGACCCAGTACTTC. It codes for CASSSSWTARETQYF.

The V gene is TRBV5-4, the J gene TRBJ2-7; TRBD2 matches at 11 bases. J lost 7 bases, V lost 2 bases, and 20 bases had no gene match. The CDR3 sequence is 19 residues long. Germline V gene sequence: CDR1 SGHNT, CDR2 YYREEE (reference sequence). Here the CDR3 reads CASSFFMGGTSGSAREQYF. As DNA, the CDR3 is TGTGCCAGCAGCTTTTTCATGGGAGGTACTAGCGGGAGCGCAAGGGAGCAGTACTTC.

This clone occurred a few times. Other DNA sequences in this specimen translate into the identical CDR3. This chain uses TRBV7-2 with TRBJ2-1, with 10 bases identical to TRBD2. V lost 2 bases and J lost 6; bases outside the gene matches: 4. Germline-derived CDR1 and CDR2 are SGHTA and FQGNSA. The CDR3 runs 15 residues. CDR3: CASSLLAGVSNEQFF. The CDR3 DNA is TGTGCCAGCAGCTTACTAGCGGGAGTCAGCAATGAGCAGTTCTTC. Variable domain in full (rest from reference TRBV7-2 and TRBJ2-1): GAGVSQSPSNKVTEKGKDVELRCDPISGHTALYWYRQSLGQGLEFLIYFQGNSAPDKSGLPSDRFSAERTGGSVSTLTIQRTQQEDSAVYLCASSLLAGVSNEQFFGPGTRLTVL.

This clone has a single count. In nucleotides, the CDR3 is TGTGCCTGGAACTCAATCGATACGCAGTATTTT. This codes for CAWNSIDTQYF. V usage is TRBV30 and J usage is TRBJ2-3; no reliable D call. Per germline, CDR1 GTSNPN and CDR2 SVGIG (reference sequence). The CDR3 contains 11 residues. Trimming stripped 4 bases from V and 6 bases from J, with 8 bases between.

Regarding this clone: One end of the junction fails to match germline, which may point to a read error. The chain carries TRBV6-5 and TRBJ2-3; D call uncertain. The CDR3 runs to 13 residues. In germline, CDR1 is MNHEY, CDR2 SVGAGI. The CDR3, as DNA: TGTGCCACCAGTCGAGATACCACAGATACGCAGTATTTT. Amino acid sequence: CATSRDTTDTQYF.